The present T cell receptor (beta chain) was sequenced within a study of blood T cell repertoires in COVID-19. Study-level information: The United States, Italy and Spain provided the acute and convalescent COVID-19 samples. T cells, B-cell-depleted T cells, or PBMCs supplied cDNA or gDNA.

Methods used by the authors: Amplified reference gene primers provided the basis for estimating nucleated cell counts. Assay used: immunoSEQ multiplex PCR; TCRdb lists only in-frame clones, some missing. That table supplies the V and J calls and clone size; D and trimming were determined from the DNA. The data hold fewer than 200,000 clones, with more than 75% observed a single time. This CDR3 comprises 15 residues. The V end lost 2 bases, the J end lost 2 bases, and 10 bases lay between the germline ends. Germline CDR1 is SGHAT and CDR2 is FQNNGV. This chain uses TRBV11-2 with TRBJ1-3, with TRBD1 as a possible D gene (5 bases). The specimen sequenced was peripheral blood. This receptor was identified in a woman in her fifties or sixties with active or convalescent COVID-19. The CDR3 loop reads CASSLTGRAGNTIYF. DNA of the CDR3: TGTGCCAGCAGCTTAACGGGCAGGGCTGGAAACACCATATATTTT.